These T cell receptor beta chains were read from a single sample in a study of T cell repertoires in cytomegalovirus infection. TCRdb itself ran the reads through MiXCR, one entry per CDR3 protein. Among fewer than 80,000 distinct CDR3 sequences listed, more than 3.5% were seen once. The sequenced sample consisted of PBMCs. The receptor source for this set is a human donor in good health (CMV status not recorded). Some clones in this sample may be carry-over from other donors' samples. The CDR3 runs from the conserved cysteine through the conserved F or W. The order of the fields is J gene, V gene, CDR3 protein.

TRBJ2-1	TRBV6-1	CASSSVSYNEQFF
TRBJ2-7	TRBV7-2	CASSLEWGRQQYF
TRBJ2-1	TRBV6-2/TRBV6-3	CASSTSDEQFF
TRBJ1-1	TRBV18	CASSPALNREGVAFF
TRBJ2-6	TRBV7-8	CASRSRDRSGANVLTF
TRBJ2-1	TRBV12-3/TRBV12-4	CASSFPLNEQFF
TRBJ1-3	TRBV12-3/TRBV12-4	CASNQLTRNTIYF
TRBJ2-1	TRBV14	CASSPRDRRDYEQFF
TRBJ1-1	TRBV7-2	CASSLGAANTEAFF
TRBJ1-5	TRBV4-1	CASSQLLNQPQHF
TRBJ2-3	TRBV28	CATNAGTGLTDTQYF